This TCR beta chain was sequenced in a study of T cells after yellow fever vaccination. The ends were cut back, 4 bases at V and 1 base at J, with 10 bases in the middle. The CDR3 consists of 14 residues. Germline CDR1 and CDR2: ENHRY and SYGVKD. TCRdb called the 5' RACE reads again in MiXCR, with one record for every CDR3 protein. The profile covers roughly 320,000 distinct CDR3 sequences, with 9.5% to 12% appearing a single time and 3% to 3.5% taken by the ten largest. This clonotype has only a few counts. Its cognate antigen is unknown. Overall study results and limits: Faster peaking, at day 5 versus 15, marked a secondary response that was weaker.

The sequenced sample was CD4+ T cells sorted from PBMCs, obtained 45 days after the yellow fever booster vaccination. J is TRBJ1-1 and V is TRBV10-3, with unresolved D. The clonotype comes from a man aged 18 to 30 who received the YFV17D yellow fever vaccine. The CDR3 sequence: CAISGAQSNTEAFF. Written as DNA, the CDR3 is TGTGCCATCAGTGGGGCCCAGTCGAACACTGAAGCTTTCTTT.